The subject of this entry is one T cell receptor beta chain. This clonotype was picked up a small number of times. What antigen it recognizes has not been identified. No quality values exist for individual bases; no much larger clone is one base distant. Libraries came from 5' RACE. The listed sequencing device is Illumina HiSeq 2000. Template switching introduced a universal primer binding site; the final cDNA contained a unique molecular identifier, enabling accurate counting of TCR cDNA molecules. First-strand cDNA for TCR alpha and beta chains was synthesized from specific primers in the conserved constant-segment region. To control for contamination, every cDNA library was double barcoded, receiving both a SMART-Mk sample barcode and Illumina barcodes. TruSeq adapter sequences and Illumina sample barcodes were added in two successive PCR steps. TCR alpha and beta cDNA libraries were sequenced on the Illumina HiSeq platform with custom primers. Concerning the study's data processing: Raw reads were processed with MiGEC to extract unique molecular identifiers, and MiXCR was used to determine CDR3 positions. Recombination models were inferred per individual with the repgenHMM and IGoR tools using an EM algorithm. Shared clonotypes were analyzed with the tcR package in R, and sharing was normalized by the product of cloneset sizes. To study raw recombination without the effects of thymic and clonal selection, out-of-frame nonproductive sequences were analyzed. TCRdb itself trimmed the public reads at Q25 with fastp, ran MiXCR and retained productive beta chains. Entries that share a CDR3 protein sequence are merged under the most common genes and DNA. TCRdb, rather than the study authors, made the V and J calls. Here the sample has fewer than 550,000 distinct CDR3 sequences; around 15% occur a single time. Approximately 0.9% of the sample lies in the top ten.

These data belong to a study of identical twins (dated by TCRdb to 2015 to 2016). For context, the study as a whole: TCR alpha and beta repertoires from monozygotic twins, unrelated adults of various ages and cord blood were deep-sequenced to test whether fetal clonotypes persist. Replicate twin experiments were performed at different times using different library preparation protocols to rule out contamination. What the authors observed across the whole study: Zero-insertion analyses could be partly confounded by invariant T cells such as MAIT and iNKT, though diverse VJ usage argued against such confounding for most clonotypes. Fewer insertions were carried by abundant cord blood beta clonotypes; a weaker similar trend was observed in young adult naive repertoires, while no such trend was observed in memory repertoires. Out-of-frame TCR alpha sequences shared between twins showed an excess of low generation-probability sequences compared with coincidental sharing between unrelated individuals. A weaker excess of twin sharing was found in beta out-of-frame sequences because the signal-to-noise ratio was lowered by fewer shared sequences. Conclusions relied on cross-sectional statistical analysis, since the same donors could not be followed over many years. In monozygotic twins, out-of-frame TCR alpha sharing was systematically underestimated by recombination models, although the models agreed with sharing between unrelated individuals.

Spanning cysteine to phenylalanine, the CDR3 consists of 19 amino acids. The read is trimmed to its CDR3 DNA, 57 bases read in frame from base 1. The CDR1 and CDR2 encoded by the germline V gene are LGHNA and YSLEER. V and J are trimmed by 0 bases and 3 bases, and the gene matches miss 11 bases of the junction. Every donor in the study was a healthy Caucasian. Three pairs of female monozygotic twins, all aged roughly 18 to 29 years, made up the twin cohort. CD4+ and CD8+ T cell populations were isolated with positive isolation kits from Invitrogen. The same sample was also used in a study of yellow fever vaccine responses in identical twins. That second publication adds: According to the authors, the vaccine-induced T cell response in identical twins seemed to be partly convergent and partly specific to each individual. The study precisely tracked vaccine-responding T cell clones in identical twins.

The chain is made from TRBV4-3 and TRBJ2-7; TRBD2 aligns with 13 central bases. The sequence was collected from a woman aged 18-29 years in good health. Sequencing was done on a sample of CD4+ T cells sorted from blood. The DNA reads TGCGCCAGCAGCCAAGACACTAGCGGGAGGGGGTCTGGGGTCTACGAGCAGTACTTC. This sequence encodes CASSQDTSGRGSGVYEQYF.